These T cell receptor beta chains were read from a single sample in a study of cytomegalovirus exposure and HLA in healthy donors. Assay used: immunoSEQ multiplex PCR; TCRdb lists only in-frame clones, some missing. This specimen shows 55,000 to 75,000 clones; the ten leading clones hold 3.5% to 4%. Sequenced sample: PBMCs. These receptor sequences come from a male donor in good health and CMV-seronegative. Each CDR3 is given with its conserved first and last residue. The order of the fields is V gene, J gene, D gene, CDR3 protein, CDR3 DNA. A D gene is named only where the DNA matches it firmly.

TRBV2,TRBJ2-1,TRBD1,CASAQMTGSPNEQFF,TGTGCCAGCGCCCAGATGACAGGGAGTCCCAATGAGCAGTTCTTC
TRBV29-1,TRBJ2-3,.,CSGARDTGTDTQYF,TGCAGCGGCGCCCGGGACACCGGCACAGATACGCAGTATTTT
TRBV28,TRBJ1-4,TRBD1,CASSSQGAGREKLFF,TGTGCCAGCAGTTCACAGGGGGCCGGGCGAGAAAAACTGTTTTTT
TRBV20-1,TRBJ2-1,.,CSAQSPGEQFF,TGCAGTGCCCAAAGTCCGGGTGAGCAGTTCTTC
TRBV25-1,TRBJ1-2,.,CASSELGGGYGYTF,TGTGCCAGCAGTGAATTGGGGGGGGGCTATGGCTACACCTTC
TRBV2,TRBJ2-7,.,CASSVVYEQYF,TGTGCCAGCAGTGTCGTCTACGAGCAGTACTTC
TRBV6-4,TRBJ2-5,TRBD2,CASSTGRDQETQYF,TGTGCCAGCAGTACGGGGAGGGACCAAGAGACCCAGTACTTC
TRBV5-6,TRBJ2-5,TRBD2,CASSETSAETQYF,TGTGCCAGCAGCGAGACTAGCGCAGAGACCCAGTACTTC
TRBV4-2,TRBJ2-7,TRBD2,CASSQAGTSGGFVYEQYF,TGTGCCAGCAGCCAAGCCGGGACTAGCGGGGGGTTTGTTTACGAGCAGTACTTC
TRBV19,TRBJ2-3,TRBD1,CASSPRPQGARKDTQYF,TGTGCCAGTAGTCCCAGGCCACAGGGGGCGCGTAAAGATACGCAGTATTTT
TRBV28,TRBJ1-6,.,CASSLDRGNSPLHF,TGTGCCAGCAGTTTAGATAGGGGTAATTCACCCCTCCACTTT
TRBV14,TRBJ2-2,.,CASSPTRIRTGELFF,TGTGCCAGCAGCCCGACTAGGATCCGCACCGGGGAGCTGTTTTTT
TRBV11-2,TRBJ2-3,.,CASSLDSAGDGRWDTQYF,TGTGCCAGCAGCTTAGATTCGGCAGGGGACGGGAGGTGGGATACGCAGTATTTT
TRBV7-9,TRBJ1-2,.,CASSRRELLDGYTF,TGTGCCAGCAGTCGGAGGGAGCTCCTGGATGGCTACACCTTC
TRBV4-3,TRBJ2-2,.,CASREASANTGELFF,TGCGCCAGCAGAGAAGCGAGCGCGAACACCGGGGAGCTGTTTTTT
TRBV6-5,TRBJ1-2,.,CASSYSSTVLGYGYTF,TGTGCCAGCAGTTACTCGTCGACAGTTTTGGGCTATGGCTACACCTTC
TRBV28,TRBJ2-7,TRBD2,CASSGAGEAGEQYF,TGTGCCAGCAGTGGAGCGGGAGAGGCTGGCGAGCAGTACTTC
TRBV9,TRBJ2-3,.,CASSVDRLSTDTQYF,TGTGCCAGCAGCGTCGACAGATTGAGCACAGATACGCAGTATTTT
TRBV20-1,TRBJ1-1,.,CGIENTEAFF,TGCGGCATTGAGAACACTGAAGCTTTCTTT
TRBV5-1,TRBJ2-7,TRBD2,CASSLSSSGDLSSYEQYF,TGCGCCAGCAGCTTGTCGTCTAGCGGGGACCTCAGCTCCTACGAGCAGTACTTC
TRBV6-1,TRBJ2-5,.,CASSLGSGETQYF,TGTGCCAGCAGCCTGGGGAGTGGGGAGACCCAGTACTTC
TRBV7-3,TRBJ2-7,.,CASSLEGGEQYF,TGTGCCAGCAGCTTAGAGGGCGGAGAGCAGTACTTC
TRBV7-2,TRBJ2-7,.,CASSVGGGYEQYF,TGTGCCAGCAGCGTCGGTGGAGGTTACGAGCAGTACTTC
TRBV28,TRBJ1-2,TRBD1,CASSSGTGDWTYGYTF,TGTGCCAGCAGTTCCGGGACAGGGGACTGGACTTATGGCTACACCTTC
TRBV28,TRBJ2-5,.,CASSAQTGWGETQYF,TGTGCCAGCAGTGCCCAGACAGGCTGGGGGGAGACCCAGTACTTC
TRBV19,TRBJ1-1,TRBD1,CASSKRTGRVVEGNTEAFF,TGTGCCAGTAGCAAAAGGACAGGGAGAGTAGTAGAGGGTAACACTGAAGCTTTCTTT
TRBV7-2,TRBJ1-3,TRBD1,CASSARGQGAGNTIYF,TGTGCCAGCAGCGCCAGGGGACAGGGCGCCGGAAACACCATATATTTT
TRBV6-5,TRBJ1-6,.,CASSYSRVLNSPLHF,TGTGCCAGCAGTTACTCCCGGGTCTTAAATTCACCCCTCCACTTT
TRBV18,TRBJ2-1,.,CASSPRLGGHNEQFF,TGTGCCAGCTCACCTAGACTAGGGGGCCACAATGAGCAGTTCTTC
TRBV5-1,TRBJ2-1,.,CASSLEERDEQFF,TGCGCCAGCAGCTTGGAGGAGAGGGATGAGCAGTTCTTC
TRBV2,TRBJ2-1,.,CASSERGGQFF,TGTGCCAGCAGTGAAAGGGGGGGGCAGTTCTTC
TRBV9,TRBJ1-1,TRBD1,CASSVGSGGDTEAFF,TGTGCCAGCAGCGTAGGGTCAGGGGGAGACACTGAAGCTTTCTTT
TRBV6-1,TRBJ2-1,.,CASSEEFSPRGQSYYNEQFF,TGTGCCAGCAGTGAAGAATTTTCCCCCAGAGGACAGAGCTACTACAATGAGCAGTTCTTC
TRBV11-2,TRBJ1-3,.,CASSWGGRENTIYF,TGTGCCAGCAGCTGGGGGGGCAGGGAAAACACCATATATTTT
TRBV7-9,TRBJ1-2,.,CASSRSENYGYTF,TGTGCCAGCAGTCGTTCCGAGAACTATGGCTACACCTTC
TRBV11-2,TRBJ2-7,TRBD1,CASSVGTDYEQYF,TGTGCCAGCAGCGTTGGGACAGACTACGAGCAGTACTTC
TRBV2,TRBJ1-2,TRBD1,CASNYRQGAGYGYTF,TGTGCCAGCAACTATAGACAGGGGGCTGGCTATGGCTACACCTTC
TRBV27,TRBJ1-6,.,CASSFLGRSYNSPLHF,TGTGCCAGCAGTTTTCTGGGGCGCTCCTATAATTCACCCCTCCACTTT
TRBV5-6,TRBJ2-2,TRBD2,CASSFRTSGRGTGELFF,TGTGCCAGCAGCTTTCGAACTAGCGGGAGAGGAACCGGGGAGCTGTTTTTT
TRBV5-5,TRBJ1-2,.,CASSGGVRGTYGYTF,TGTGCCAGCTCGGGCGGCGTTCGAGGGACTTATGGCTACACCTTC
TRBV4-2,TRBJ1-2,TRBD1,CASTWTGGDRGYTF,TGTGCCAGCACCTGGACAGGGGGCGATCGCGGCTACACCTTC
TRBV29-1,TRBJ1-2,TRBD1,CSVGSDRGSGYTF,TGCAGCGTTGGCTCGGACAGGGGGAGTGGCTACACCTTC
TRBV9,TRBJ1-5,TRBD1,CASSDSSTGGSNQPQHF,TGTGCCAGCAGCGATAGTTCGACAGGGGGAAGCAATCAGCCCCAGCATTTT
TRBV28,TRBJ2-7,.,CASSSPGSSASYEQYF,TGTGCCAGCAGTTCTCCCGGGAGCAGCGCCTCCTACGAGCAGTACTTC
TRBV6-1,TRBJ2-7,.,CASSEVYTEVHEQYF,TGTGCCAGCAGTGAAGTATACACTGAGGTCCACGAGCAGTACTTC
TRBV19,TRBJ1-2,TRBD1,CASRTGTGGRFGYGYTF,TGTGCCAGTAGAACCGGGACAGGGGGGCGGTTCGGCTATGGCTACACCTTC